The present TCR beta chain was sequenced within a study of T-cell reconstitution after alpha-beta-depleted transplantation in children. Notes on the study in general: Among T cells one year after transplant, newly produced cells accounted for most counts and diversity. Alpha-beta T cells about two months after transplant reportedly derived from several hundred expanded graft clones. Recipient T cells and thymic progenitors that survived were the source of the high TCRbeta diversity seen at day 60 in some patients.

This clonotype appeared many times. Its antigen is unknown. Unique molecular identifiers were used in preparing the TCRbeta library. MiXCR, run by TCRdb on the PCR reads, gives a single entry per CDR3 protein. This sample has about 300,000 distinct CDR3 sequences, with around 10% found just once. The CDR3 loop spans 14 amino acids. Germline V gene lookup returns CDR1 MDHEN and CDR2 SYDVKM. V was cut by 6 bases and J by 4 bases, with 12 bases left in between. The TCR comes from a boy in the first two years of life with acute myeloid leukemia, due to receive a stem cell transplant. This rearrangement joins TRBV28 to TRBJ2-2; the D gene is possibly TRBD2 (6 bases). Specimen: PBMCs, collected before TCRalphabeta/CD19-depleted stem cell transplant. The CDR3 DNA reads TGTGCCAGCAGAATCCAGGGAGGCACCGGGGAGCTGTTTTTT. Amino acids: CASRIQGGTGELFF. Drawing the rest from reference TRBV28 and TRBJ2-2, the complete variable domain is DVKVTQSSRYLVKRTGEKVFLECVQDMDHENMFWYRQDPGLGLRLIYFSYDVKMKEKGDIPEGYSVSREKKERFSLILESASTNQTSMYLCASRIQGGTGELFFGEGSRLTVL.